This paragraph covers one TCR beta chain sequence. Its antigen is undetermined. This entry belongs to a study of blood T cells in healthy people across ages. The germline V and J ends were trimmed by 3 bases and 3 bases, with 9 bases remaining between them. In germline, CDR1 is LNHNV, CDR2 YYDKDF (reference sequence). The CDR3 has 13 residues. Findings of the study overall: Investigators treated diversity estimates from one million T cells as underestimates.

A sample-barcoded 5' primer and a J-beta primer mix were used in a second PCR of roughly 7 to 11 cycles. Every sample gave at least 2.5 million paired-end reads containing CDR3. TCRdb ran MiXCR on the 5' RACE reads and lists one entry per CDR3 protein. The repertoire holds hundreds of thousands of distinct CDR3 sequences, with under 25% as singletons. This clonotype was obtained from a man between 65 and 80 years old in good health. This chain uses TRBV15 with TRBJ2-7, with D possibly being TRBD1 or TRBD2 (5 bases each). The sequenced sample consisted of blood. The CDR3 sequence is CATSSGANYEQYF. CDR3 in DNA: TGTGCCACCAGCAGCGGGGCCAACTACGAGCAGTACTTC.